Following are 22 T cell receptor beta chains from one sample sequenced in a study of blood T cell repertoires in COVID-19. TCRdb's copy holds only in-frame clones and misses some; the assay was immunoSEQ multiplex PCR. The sample lists a few hundred thousand clones; 75% to 85% were seen once. The sample comprised peripheral blood. The receptors were sampled from a woman in her 70s with COVID-19, enrolled during active disease.

The DNA of the CDR3 is TGTGCCAGCTCACCCCAGGGGGTTAGGACTGAAGCTTTCTTT. It is translated as CASSPQGVRTEAFF. The V and J genes are TRBV18 and TRBJ1-1; TRBD1 aligns across 7 bases. V shed 3 bases, J shed 5 bases, and the junction held 6 bases outside the gene matches. Germline V lookup: CDR1 KGHSH, CDR2 LQKENI. The CDR3 has 14 residues.

This clone was observed once. The chain has TRBV3-1 (or the pseudogene TRBV3-2) and TRBJ1-1, with 8 bases that match TRBD1. The CDR3 covers 13 residues. Germline V gives CDR1 LGHDT, CDR2 YNNKEL (reference sequence). The trim removed 6 bases at V and 6 bases at J, leaving 6 bases unmatched. Here the CDR3 DNA reads TGTGCCAGCAGGTACAGGGGGGAAGCTGAAGCTTTCTTT. Protein: CASRYRGEAEAFF.

V and J are TRBV19 and TRBJ1-2; a weak D match, TRBD1 (5 bases). This CDR3 is 15 amino acids long. The V and J ends lost 7 bases and 5 bases respectively, with 20 bases between them. Looked up from germline, CDR1 is LNHDA and CDR2 is SQIVND (reference sequence). Here the CDR3 reads CASNPNLQVPYGYTF. DNA for the CDR3: TGTGCCAGTAACCCGAACTTACAGGTCCCTTATGGCTACACCTTC.

A few counts support this clone. The J gene is TRBJ2-3, the V gene TRBV20-1, with no clear D. The CDR3 consists of 13 residues. The V and J ends lost 3 bases and 7 bases respectively, with 14 bases between them. CDR1 and CDR2 from the germline V gene are DFQATT and SNEGSKA (reference sequence). The CDR3 loop is CSASGQDRNTQYF. In DNA form, the CDR3 reads TGCAGTGCTAGTGGTCAGGATCGGAATACGCAGTATTTT.

This clone was seen only once. V and J are TRBV11-2 and TRBJ1-6, with D possibly TRBD1 on 5 matching bases. The CDR3 covers 15 residues. Germline lookup yields CDR1 SGHAT and CDR2 FQNNGV. V was clipped by 2 bases and J by 1 base, with 6 bases between them. This chain's CDR3 is CASSLRGSYNSPLHF. CDR3 DNA: TGTGCCAGCAGCTTAAGGGGATCCTATAATTCACCCCTCCACTTT.

This chain joins TRBV19 and TRBJ1-1, with a possible D match to TRBD1 (5 bases). This CDR3 is built from 12 residues. V was trimmed by 4 bases and J by 3 bases, leaving 6 bases between them. Germline V gene lookup returns CDR1 LNHDA and CDR2 SQIVND (reference sequence). The CDR3 nucleotides read TGTGCCAGTAGTACAGGGTACACTGAAGCTTTCTTT. Its protein is CASSTGYTEAFF.

The sample holds a few counts of this clone. The J gene is TRBJ1-2, the V gene TRBV6-5; TRBD1 aligns across 7 bases. The length of the CDR3 is 12 residues. V lost 6 bases, J lost 8 bases, and 6 bases stayed unmatched. Germline assignment: CDR1 MNHEY and CDR2 SVGAGI. CDR3 residues: CASSLTGRGYTF. Written as DNA, the CDR3 is TGTGCCAGCAGCTTGACAGGGCGCGGCTACACCTTC.

This clone showed up just once. The chain carries TRBV5-4 and TRBJ1-6; D remains unclear. Trimming cost V 4 bases and J 5 bases, with 13 bases left between them. CDR1 is SGHNT, CDR2 YYREEE, per germline (reference sequence). CDR3 length: 15 residues. The CDR3 coding sequence is TGTGCCAGCAGCCCGCCGGACGGGGATAATTCACCCCTCCACTTT. Residues: CASSPPDGDNSPLHF. Complete variable domain (other parts from reference TRBV5-4 and TRBJ1-6): ETGVTQSPTHLIKTRGQQVTLRCSSQSGHNTVSWYQQALGQGPQFIFQYYREEENGRGNFPPRFSGLQFPNYSSELNVNALELDDSALYLCASSPPDGDNSPLHFGNGTRLTVT.

This clone was seen a handful of times. As DNA, the CDR3 is TGTGCCAGCAGCCGAGGGGGAGCCGGGACAGAGAACACTGAAGCTTTCTTT. The encoded protein is CASSRGGAGTENTEAFF. The chain joins TRBV11-3 to TRBJ1-1; 7 positions match TRBD1. Germline lookup yields CDR1 SGHNT and CDR2 YENEEA. The CDR3 covers 17 residues. Unmatched junction bases numbered 13, after V lost 5 bases and J lost 1 base.

This clone was detected only a few times. The rearrangement uses TRBV7-2 and TRBJ1-2; 7 bases map to TRBD1. Germline V gives CDR1 SGHTA, CDR2 FQGNSA. Losses at the gene ends were 5 bases for V and 5 bases for J; bases not matched to a gene: 11. CDR3 length: 15 amino acids. The CDR3 DNA sequence: TGTGCCAGCAGCCAACGGACAGGACCCGCGTATGGCTACACCTTC. It encodes CASSQRTGPAYGYTF.

The chain uses TRBV5-4 and TRBJ2-6; D call uncertain. CDR1 is SGHNT and CDR2 is YYREEE in the germline V gene (reference sequence). The CDR3 has 16 residues. V lost 4 bases and J lost 1, with 12 bases in between. CDR3 residues: CASSIGRVSGANVLTF. In DNA form, the CDR3 reads TGTGCCAGCAGCATTGGTCGGGTGTCTGGGGCCAACGTCCTGACTTTC.

The CDR3 nucleotides are TGTGCCAGCAGCTTGAGGCGGCACTCCTACGAGCAGTACTTC. The encoded protein is CASSLRRHSYEQYF. The chain uses TRBV5-8 and TRBJ2-7; D is ambiguous. CDR3 size: 14 residues. V lost 1 base and J lost 0, with 8 bases in between. Germline V gives CDR1 SGHTS, CDR2 YDEGEE.

A few counts support this clone. The chain is built from TRBV10-3 and TRBJ1-6, with 7 bases matching TRBD1. In germline, CDR1 is ENHRY, CDR2 SYGVKD. Germline trimming cut 0 bases from V and 7 bases from J; bases unmatched to any gene: 3. The CDR3 covers 15 residues. CDR3: CAISESTGYNSPLHF. The CDR3 DNA reads TGTGCCATCAGTGAGTCGACAGGGTACAATTCACCCCTCCACTTT.

The chain couples TRBV2 to TRBJ1-4; D call uncertain. The CDR3 is 15 amino acids. Germline CDR1 SNHLY, CDR2 FYNNEI. V was clipped by 5 bases and J by 0 bases, with 10 bases between them. The CDR3 loop is CASSPESATNEKLFF. The CDR3 region has the DNA TGTGCCAGCAGTCCAGAATCCGCAACTAATGAAAAACTGTTTTTT.

The chain uses TRBV7-2 and TRBJ2-6; 7 bases are a match to TRBD2. Germline values: CDR1 SGHTA, CDR2 FQGNSA. J lost 5 bases, V lost 5 bases, and 18 bases had no gene match. CDR3 length: 19 residues. CDR3: CASSPRPSGTSLRANVLTF. The CDR3 nucleotides read TGTGCCAGCAGCCCCCGGCCGAGCGGGACGTCCCTAAGGGCCAACGTCCTGACTTTC.

The gene calls are TRBV6-2 or TRBV6-3 and TRBJ2-7, with a weak D call TRBD2 (6 bases). CDR1 MNHEY and CDR2 SVGEGT come from the germline V gene. The germline V and J ends were trimmed by 5 bases and 2 bases, with 22 bases remaining between them. The CDR3 sequence is 17 residues long. In DNA form, the CDR3 reads TGTGCCAGCAGTACCCACTTGGGGGGAACCCGCGCCTACGAGCAGTACTTC. Protein product: CASSTHLGGTRAYEQYF.

The table lists this clone with a few counts. The rearrangement uses TRBV6-5 and TRBJ2-7; TRBD2 agrees at 9 bases. CDR1 and CDR2 (germline): MNHEY, SVGAGI. V gave up 6 bases and J gave up 4 bases; unmatched junction bases: 7. This CDR3 region has 14 residues. CDR3 coding DNA: TGTGCCAGCAGCATAGCGGGAGTGGGGTACGAGCAGTACTTC. It translates to CASSIAGVGYEQYF.

The V call is TRBV6-5, the J call TRBJ1-3; the match to TRBD1 covers 9 bases. The CDR3 has 16 amino acids. Germline V gene sequence: CDR1 MNHEY, CDR2 SVGAGI. J gave up 8 bases and V 2 bases, and 10 bases lay outside the gene matches. The CDR3 nucleotides are TGTGCCAGCAGTTACGATTCCCCGGGACAGGGAGACACCATATATTTT. Its protein product is CASSYDSPGQGDTIYF.

The chain carries TRBV5-5 and TRBJ1-2; 7 bases match TRBD1. Trimming took 1 base from V and 7 from J; bases not matched to a gene: 10. This CDR3 spans 15 amino acids. The V gene's germline CDR1 is SGHKS and CDR2 YYEKEE (reference sequence). The CDR3: CASSLLAGGLGGYTF. Here the CDR3 DNA reads TGTGCCAGCAGCTTGTTGGCAGGGGGTCTGGGTGGCTACACCTTC.

This clone was counted once. The chain links TRBV19 to TRBJ2-1; a possible D gene is TRBD2 (6 bases). The ends were cut back, 5 bases at V and 13 bases at J, with 15 bases in the middle. This CDR3 is built from 12 residues. Germline V gene sequence: CDR1 LNHDA, CDR2 SQIVND (reference sequence). The CDR3 loop reads CASSAPGTSQFF. CDR3 DNA sequence: TGTGCCAGTAGTGCTCCCGGGACTTCCCAGTTCTTC. Drawing the rest from reference TRBV19 and TRBJ2-1, the complete variable domain is DGGITQSPKYLFRKEGQNVTLSCEQNLNHDAMYWYRQDPGQGLRLIYYSQIVNDFQKGDIAEGYSVSREKKESFPLTVTSAQKNPTAFYLCASSAPGTSQFFGPGTRLTVL.

The rearrangement joins TRBV2 to TRBJ2-2; 7 nucleotides match TRBD1. This CDR3 region has 15 residues. Germline values: CDR1 SNHLY, CDR2 FYNNEI. J gave up 7 bases and V 1 base, and 6 bases lay outside the gene matches. The CDR3 is CASSEVNRGFGELFF. The CDR3 DNA reads TGTGCCAGCAGTGAAGTGAACAGGGGATTCGGGGAGCTGTTTTTT.

This sequence joins TRBV6-5 and TRBJ1-5; D is unclear. The V and J ends lost 2 bases and 5 bases respectively, with 10 bases between them. The length of the CDR3 is 14 residues. The germline gives CDR1 MNHEY, CDR2 SVGAGI. The CDR3 DNA is TGTGCCAGCAGTTACAAGAGGACTGATCAGCCCCAGCATTTT. Protein sequence: CASSYKRTDQPQHF.